The clone carrying this T cell receptor (beta chain) was seen repeatedly, ten times or more. Samples came from axillary lymph nodes draining the breast cancer. This sample stems from a study of breast tumors, draining lymph nodes, adjacent tissues. Unmatched junction bases numbered 10, after V lost 6 bases and J lost 8 bases. Germline-derived CDR1 and CDR2 are SNHLY and FYNNEI. This CDR3 is 15 amino acids long. TCRdb independently ran MiXCR on the multiplex PCR reads; one entry per CDR3 protein. The table has some 250,000 distinct CDR3 sequences, around 34% seen once. The sequence came from a female donor with breast cancer. Some clones in this sample may be carry-over from other donors' samples. The chain links TRBV2 to TRBJ2-1; 10 bases map to TRBD1. The sample was axillary lymph node tissue. The CDR3 region has the DNA TGTGCCAGCAGCTCCCGGGACAGGGGAAGGCATGAGCAGTTCTTC. Its translation is CASSSRDRGRHEQFF. Looking up the rest from reference TRBV2 and TRBJ2-1 gives the full variable domain: EPEVTQTPSHQVTQMGQEVILRCVPISNHLYFYWYRQILGQKVEFLVSFYNNEISEKSEIFDDQFSVERPDGSNFTLKIRSTKLEDSAMYFCASSSRDRGRHEQFFGPGTRLTVL.